The present T cell receptor (beta chain) was sequenced within a study of blood T cell repertoires in COVID-19. Germline CDR1 LNHDA, CDR2 SQIVND (reference sequence). V was clipped by 5 bases and J by 0 bases, with 10 bases between them. The CDR3 runs to 14 residues. The protocol was immunoSEQ multiplex PCR, while the TCRdb copy is restricted to in-frame clones and leaves out a portion. The sample holds some 60,000 clones, 80% to 90% seen once. This rearrangement joins TRBV19 to TRBJ1-2; D possibly corresponds to TRBD1 (5 bases). The source is a man in his 60s with acute or convalescent COVID-19. Sequenced input: peripheral blood. The CDR3 DNA is TGTGCCAGTAGTTTACAGACAGCTAACTATGGCTACACCTTC. This encodes CASSLQTANYGYTF.